This TCR beta chain comes out of a study of blood T cell repertoires in COVID-19. Generated by immunoSEQ multiplex PCR, the TCRdb table keeps only in-frame clones and is missing some. The top ten hold 7.4% of the sample, which has approximately 81,000 clones, roughly four fifths seen once. The V gene's germline CDR1 is SGHKS and CDR2 YYEKEE (reference sequence). This CDR3 contains 16 residues. J was trimmed by 5 bases and V by 2 bases; bases with no gene match: 9. The chain is built from TRBV5-5 and TRBJ2-5; 10 bases align to TRBD2. The sequencing input was peripheral blood. This sequence originates from a human donor in a cohort sampled during active COVID-19. The CDR3 reads CASSFPTSGAGETQYF. The CDR3 bases are TGTGCCAGCAGCTTCCCAACTAGCGGGGCGGGGGAGACCCAGTACTTC.